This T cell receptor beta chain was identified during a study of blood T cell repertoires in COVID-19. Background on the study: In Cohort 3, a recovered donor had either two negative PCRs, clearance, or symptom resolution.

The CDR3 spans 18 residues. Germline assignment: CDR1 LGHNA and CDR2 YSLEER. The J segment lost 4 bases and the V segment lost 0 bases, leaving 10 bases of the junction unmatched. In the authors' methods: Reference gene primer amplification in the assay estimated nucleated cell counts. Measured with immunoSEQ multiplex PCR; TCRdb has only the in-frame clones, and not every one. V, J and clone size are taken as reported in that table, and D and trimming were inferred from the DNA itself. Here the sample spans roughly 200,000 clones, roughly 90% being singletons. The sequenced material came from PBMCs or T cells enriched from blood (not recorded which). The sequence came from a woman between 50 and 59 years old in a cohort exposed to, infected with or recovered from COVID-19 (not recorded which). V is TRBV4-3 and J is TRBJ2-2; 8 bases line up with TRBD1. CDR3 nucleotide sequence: TGCGCCAGCAGCCAAGAACCGCCCGGACAGGGTGTCACCGGGGAGCTGTTTTTT. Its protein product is CASSQEPPGQGVTGELFF.